The T cell receptor beta chain described here comes from a study of CD8 T cells in Susac syndrome. V lost 3 bases and J lost 4; bases outside the gene matches: 8. Per germline, CDR1 MDHEN and CDR2 SYDVKM. CDR3 size: 17 residues. RNA amounts of roughly 0.45 to 1 ug underwent reverse transcription with random hexamers. One entry per CDR3 protein results from TCRdb running MiXCR on the immunoSEQ multiplex PCR reads. The sample carries about 200,000 distinct CDR3 sequences, roughly nine tenths recorded once. The sequenced target, TCR beta, came from blood CD8+ and CD4+ T cells. Material for sequencing was CD4+ T cells from PBMCs. The chain has TRBV28 and TRBJ2-3, with 12 bases that match TRBD1. The receptor was derived from a human donor with Susac syndrome. CDR3 sequence reads: CASSFSPGTGGSDTQYF. CDR3 bases: TGTGCCAGCAGTTTCTCTCCTGGGACAGGGGGCTCAGATACGCAGTATTTT.